This TCR beta chain is drawn from a study of T cell responses to AZD1222 COVID-19 vaccine. Analysis merged second doses at about 4 or about 12 weeks. In regard to this clone: Its specificity is unknown.

The method was immunoSEQ multiplex PCR; TCRdb's version includes in-frame clones alone and lacks a portion of them. The sample lists nearly 110,000 clones; 75% to 95% were seen once. Whole-study findings and limits: Baseline serology detected seropositivity in only six AZD1222 recipients. Vaccine-associated CD4 TCRs ranged over spike, dominating at 160-218 and 743-854. Following two doses of AZD1222, Spike-specific TCR breadth and depth rose.

Trimming cost V 6 bases and J 2 bases, with 14 bases left between them. This CDR3 spans 14 amino acids. Germline CDR1 reads MNHEY; CDR2 reads SVGAGI. V usage is TRBV6-5 and J usage is TRBJ2-7; possibly TRBD1 for D (6 bases). The receptor was isolated from an adult who received the AZD1222 COVID-19 vaccine. Sample: peripheral blood, taken 28 days after the second AZD1222 dose. The chain's CDR3 is CASSPTGLAYEQYF. The CDR3 bases are TGTGCCAGCAGCCCAACAGGGTTAGCCTACGAGCAGTACTTC.